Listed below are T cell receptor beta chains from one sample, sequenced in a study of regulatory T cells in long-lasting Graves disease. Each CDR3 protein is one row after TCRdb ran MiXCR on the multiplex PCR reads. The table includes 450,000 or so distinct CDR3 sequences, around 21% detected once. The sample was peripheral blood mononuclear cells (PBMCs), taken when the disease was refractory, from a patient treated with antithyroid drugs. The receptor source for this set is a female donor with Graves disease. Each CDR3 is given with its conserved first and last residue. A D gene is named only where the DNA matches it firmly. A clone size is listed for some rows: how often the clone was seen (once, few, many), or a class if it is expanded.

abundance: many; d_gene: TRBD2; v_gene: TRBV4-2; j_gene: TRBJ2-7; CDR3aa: CASSQRTSATYEQYF; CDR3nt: TGTGCCAGCAGCCAAAGGACTAGCGCGACCTACGAGCAGTACTTC
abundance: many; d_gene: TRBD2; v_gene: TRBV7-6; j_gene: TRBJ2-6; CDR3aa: CASSIRTSGSLTSGANVLTF; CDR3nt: TGTGCCAGCAGCATTAGGACTAGCGGGAGTCTGACTTCTGGGGCCAACGTCCTGACTTTC
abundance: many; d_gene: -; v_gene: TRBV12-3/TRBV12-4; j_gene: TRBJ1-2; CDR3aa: CASSGDLVHGYTF; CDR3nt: TGTGCCAGCAGCGGGGACCTTGTACATGGCTACACCTTC
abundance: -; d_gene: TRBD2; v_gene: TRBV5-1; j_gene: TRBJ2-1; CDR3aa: CASSLALTSGRGIGEQFF; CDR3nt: TGCGCCAGCAGCTTGGCCTTGACTAGCGGGAGGGGGATCGGGGAGCAGTTCTTC
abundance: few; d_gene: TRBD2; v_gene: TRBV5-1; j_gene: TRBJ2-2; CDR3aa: CASSYRTSGNTGELFF; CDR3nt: TGCGCCAGCAGCTACCGGACTAGCGGAAACACCGGGGAGCTGTTTTTT
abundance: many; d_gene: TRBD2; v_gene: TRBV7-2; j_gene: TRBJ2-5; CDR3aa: CASSPWWREGGTQYF; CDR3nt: TGTGCCAGCAGCCCCTGGTGGCGGGAGGGAGGGACCCAGTACTTC
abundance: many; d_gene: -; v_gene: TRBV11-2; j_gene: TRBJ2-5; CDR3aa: CASSSTPRAGETQYF; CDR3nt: TGTGCCAGCAGCTCGACCCCGAGGGCCGGAGAGACCCAGTACTTC
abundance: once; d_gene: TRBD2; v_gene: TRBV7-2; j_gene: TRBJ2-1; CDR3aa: CASSLAIRTRRNEQFF; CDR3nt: TGTGCCAGCAGCTTAGCGATCCGGACTAGGCGGAATGAGCAGTTCTTC
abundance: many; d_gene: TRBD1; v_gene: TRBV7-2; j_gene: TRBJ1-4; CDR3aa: CASSRTGTNEKLFF; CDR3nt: TGTGCCAGCAGCCGGACAGGGACTAATGAAAAACTGTTTTTT
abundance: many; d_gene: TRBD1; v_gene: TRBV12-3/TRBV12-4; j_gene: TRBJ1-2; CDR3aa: CASSYRGQGYGYTF; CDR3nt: TGTGCCAGCAGTTACAGGGGACAGGGGTATGGCTACACCTTC
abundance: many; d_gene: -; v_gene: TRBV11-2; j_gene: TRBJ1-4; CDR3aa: CASSVGESVNEKLFF; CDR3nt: TGTGCCAGCAGCGTAGGGGAATCCGTTAATGAAAAACTGTTTTTT
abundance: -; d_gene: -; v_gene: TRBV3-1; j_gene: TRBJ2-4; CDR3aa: CACSQGSKNIQYF; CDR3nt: TGTGCCTGCAGCCAAGGCAGTAAAAACATTCAGTACTTC
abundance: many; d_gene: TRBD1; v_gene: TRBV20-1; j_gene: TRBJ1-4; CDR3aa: CSASRSDRGMGEKLFF; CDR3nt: TGCAGTGCTAGCAGGAGCGACAGGGGTATGGGCGAAAAACTGTTTTTT
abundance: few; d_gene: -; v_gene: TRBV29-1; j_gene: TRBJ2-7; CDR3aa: CSVDSGEGSYEQYF; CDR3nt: TGCAGCGTTGATTCAGGTGAGGGGAGCTACGAGCAGTACTTC
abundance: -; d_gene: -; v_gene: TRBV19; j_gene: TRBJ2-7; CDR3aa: CASSSFSGVEQYF; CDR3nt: TGTGCCAGTAGTTCCTTCTCGGGGGTCGAGCAGTACTTC
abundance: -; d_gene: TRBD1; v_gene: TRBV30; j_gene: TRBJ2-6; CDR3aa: CAWSQTAGTGRFSGANVLTF; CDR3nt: TGTGCCTGGAGTCAGACCGCCGGGACAGGGAGGTTTTCTGGGGCCAACGTCCTGACTTTC
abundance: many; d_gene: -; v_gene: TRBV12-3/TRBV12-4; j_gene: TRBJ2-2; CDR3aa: CASSLIAVGGELFF; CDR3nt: TGTGCCAGCAGTTTAATTGCTGTTGGCGGGGAGCTGTTTTTT
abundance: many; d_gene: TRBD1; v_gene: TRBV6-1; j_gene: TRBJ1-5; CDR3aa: CASKRDRGRKEGQPQHF; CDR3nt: TGTGCCAGCAAGAGGGACAGGGGGCGAAAAGAAGGTCAGCCCCAGCATTTT
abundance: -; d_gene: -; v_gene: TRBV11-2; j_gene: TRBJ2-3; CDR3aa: CASSFVAQADTQYF; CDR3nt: TGTGCCAGCAGCTTCGTAGCCCAGGCAGATACGCAGTATTTT
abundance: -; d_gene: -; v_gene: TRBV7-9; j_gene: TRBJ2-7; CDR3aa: CASSRDSNDEQYF; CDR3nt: TGTGCCAGCAGCCGGGACTCCAACGACGAGCAGTACTTC
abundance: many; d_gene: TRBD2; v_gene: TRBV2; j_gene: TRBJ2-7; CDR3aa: CASSDGASGEAFYEQYF; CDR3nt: TGTGCCAGCAGTGACGGCGCTAGCGGGGAAGCCTTCTACGAGCAGTACTTC
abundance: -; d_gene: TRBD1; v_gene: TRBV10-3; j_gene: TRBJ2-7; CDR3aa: CAISDRASSYEQYF; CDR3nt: TGTGCCATCAGCGACAGGGCGAGCTCCTACGAGCAGTACTTC
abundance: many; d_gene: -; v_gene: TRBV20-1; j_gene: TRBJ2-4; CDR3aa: CSGTAGDIQYF; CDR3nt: TGCAGTGGCACAGCAGGAGACATTCAGTACTTC
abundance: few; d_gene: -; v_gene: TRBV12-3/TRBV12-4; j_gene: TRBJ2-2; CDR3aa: CASSRVVGTGELFF; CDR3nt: TGTGCCAGCAGCCGAGTCGTAGGGACCGGGGAGCTGTTTTTT